This T cell receptor beta chain was observed in a study of beta chain features in type 1 diabetes. General study results and limits: For patients, the naive, central memory and Treg TCRB repertoires appeared more alike than for healthy donors. Any HLA effect on TCRB rearrangement was left unresolved by small sub-analyses.

With respect to this clone: Its antigen is undetermined.

The V gene lost 7 bases and the J gene lost 1 base, with 13 bases spanning the gap. Germline CDR1 SQVTM, CDR2 ANQGSEA. The CDR3 covers 13 residues. As every portion of the isolated RNA was reverse transcribed, the sequencing read expressed TCRB transcripts. This table comes from immunoSEQ multiplex PCR, and its TCRdb copy is limited to in-frame clones, with some not included. Of under 250,000 clones in the sample, around 9.9% were seen once. Sequenced material: central memory CD4+ T cells from blood. This sequence originates from a man aged 18 to 35 in good health. The chain carries TRBV29-1 and TRBJ1-2; possibly TRBD1 for D (5 bases). The CDR3 protein is CSAGDGLNYGYTF. CDR3 nucleotide sequence: TGCAGCGCCGGGGACGGACTTAACTATGGCTACACCTTC.